The T cell receptor beta chain under discussion was sequenced for a study of blood T cell repertoires in COVID-19. Study in general: Acute and convalescent COVID-19 specimens originated in the United States, Italy and Spain.

The ends lost 6 bases at V and 4 bases at J; junction bases unmatched: 14. This CDR3 contains 16 residues. In germline, CDR1 is LNHDA, CDR2 SQIVND (reference sequence). TCRdb keeps only in-frame clones here, not all; method: immunoSEQ multiplex PCR. The sample carries some 200,000 clones, 75% to 90% recorded once. The V call is TRBV19, the J call TRBJ1-2; 7 bases map to TRBD1. This receptor was identified in a woman aged 40 to 55 with acute or convalescent COVID-19. The sequencing sample was made of peripheral blood. The CDR3 spells CASSQSGGGAGYGYTF. The CDR3 DNA reads as TGTGCCAGTAGCCAGTCGGGAGGGGGCGCGGGCTATGGCTACACCTTC.